This is a list of T cell receptor beta chains from one sample in a study of T-cell reconstitution after alpha-beta-depleted transplantation in children. From the PCR reads, TCRdb called clonotypes with MiXCR, one entry per CDR3 protein. The profile shows 440,000 or so distinct CDR3 sequences, about a tenth of them singletons. Sequences were derived from PBMCs from the stem cell graft donor, sampled from the stem cell graft. The receptor set was obtained from a human donor who donated a stem cell graft to a child with acute myeloid leukemia. CDR3s include the opening cysteine and the closing phenylalanine or tryptophan. Each record gives: V gene, J gene, CDR3 protein.

TRBV20-1	TRBJ1-1	CSAGQGLNTEAFF
TRBV20-1	TRBJ2-1	CSADSQTVNEQFF
TRBV30	TRBJ2-5	CASRQAQETQYF
TRBV25-1	TRBJ2-1	CASSETSSGTGTFNEQFF
TRBV11-2	TRBJ2-3	CASSLGMADTQYF
TRBV5-6	TRBJ1-2	CASSADWADYGYTF
TRBV7-3	TRBJ2-2	CASSLNGRASGNLNTGELFF
TRBV29-1	TRBJ1-1	CSAGGRLNTEAFF
TRBV2	TRBJ2-1	CASSSLTGDEQFF
TRBV12-3/TRBV12-4	TRBJ2-5	CASSSHFQETQYF